The entry below describes one TCR beta chain. Its specificity is unknown. Germline-derived CDR1 and CDR2 are MDHEN and SYDVKM. V lost 5 bases, J lost 2 bases, and 27 bases lay in between. The CDR3 has 19 residues. Donors had nominal health at sampling but likely had unrecorded immune exposures. The data stem from a study of cytomegalovirus exposure and HLA in healthy donors. Across the study: Unique TCRs from HLA-typed donors, some 85 million of them, were held in an early data release.

Study results and limitations: Later analysis revealed greater clonal expansion in HLA-associated TCR beta chains than in equally common others. When analyzed later, a missense DCLRE1C variant was found to be linked to TCR beta V- and J-gene trimming.

The PCR had 60 Vbeta and 13 Jbeta primers. Method: immunoSEQ multiplex PCR; TCRdb's copy keeps in-frame clones and lacks some. Of some 120,000 clones listed, more than 60% are singletons. The TCR originated in a middle-aged woman in good health and CMV-seropositive. The J gene is TRBJ1-1, the V gene TRBV28, with D maybe TRBD1 (6 bases). Sequenced: PBMCs. CDR3: CASSPEPIIQGWDNTEAFF. The CDR3 nucleotides are TGTGCCAGCAGTCCCGAACCCATCATACAGGGATGGGACAACACTGAAGCTTTCTTT.